What follows describes a single TCR beta chain. This clone occurred once. Its antigen remains unidentified. The record has no base qualities; no much larger clone is one base away. The CDR3 starts with the cysteine, ends with the phenylalanine, and has 13 residues. Just CDR3 DNA is preserved here, 39 bases in frame from base 1. From a lookup of the germline V gene (reference sequence), CDR1 and CDR2 are LNHDA and SQIVND. V is cut by 3 bases and J by 8 bases, and the space between the germline ends is 13 bases. Receptors were amplified or captured by the immunoSEQ multiplex PCR assay. A two-step, amplification bias-controlled multiplex PCR was used by Adaptive Biotechnology to amplify CDR3 regions from genomic DNA. In the first PCR, primers covered every V and J gene segment, and in the second PCR, barcodes and Illumina adapters were added. CDR3 libraries were sequenced using an Illumina instrument. In the authors' own workflow: The analysis drew on both the pipelines supplied by the vendor and custom analysis of the raw data in R/Bioconductor running R version 3.3.0. Clonality, which ranges from 0 to 1, was calculated as the inverse of the normalised Shannon entropy across all productive clones. High-frequency clones were defined as the share of the repertoire occupied by the top 100 clones, with only clones passing a 95% confidence test being retained. The Simpson index measured repertoire diversity, and the Morisita-Horn index measured overlap between samples. The table comes from immuneACCESS by way of TCRdb, which keeps in-frame sequences with V and J called. Part of the clones is missing from these tables; in studies checked, under half for an unresolved V gene and the rest for unknown reasons. The V and J calls and clone size are taken from that table; D and trimming were inferred from the DNA. Present in this sample are roughly 5,800 clones, roughly three quarters of which were seen just once. The ten largest clonotypes hold about 40% of the sample.

This sample was included in a study of T cell repertoires in ileal Crohn's disease (dated 2019 in TCRdb). Describing the broader study: The median duration of disease was approximately eight years, and at the time of surgery roughly 36% of patients were active smokers. M0 samples consisted of biopsies taken from the inflamed part of the ileum in the surgical resection specimen. TCR repertoire analysis was done in a few dozen Crohn's disease patients from a prospective multicentre cohort. Surgery was performed for a complication in all patients, with stricturing disease in roughly 60% and penetrating disease in around 40%. Roughly half of the patients were given postoperative therapy, with 15 to 20 on anti-TNF agents and under 13 on thiopurines. Running in parallel with the study was a multicentre cohort set up to find predictors of early endoscopic recurrence following ileocolonic resection. A total of some 150 mucosal samples from some 60 patients were sequenced, collected from several sites on the surgical specimen and at postoperative endoscopy. A Rutgeerts score above i0 was used to define endoscopic postoperative recurrence. Roughly 500 nanograms of biopsy DNA per sample were submitted for commercial TCRB immunosequencing.

What the time point label conveys for this sample: inflamed ileum from the surgical specimen. Adults with ileal or ileocolonic Crohn's disease for whom ileocolonic resection was indicated were considered eligible. Whole ileal mucosal biopsies were kept frozen at -80 degrees C prior to DNA extraction. Genomic DNA was extracted from frozen whole biopsies using a TRizol-based method and was quantified with a NanoDrop 2000 spectrophotometer. Study-wide findings and limitations: Mucosal CD4 and CD8 T cells were sorted and sequenced only in a subgroup of patients, whose size was not stated. A significantly higher proportion of clonal expansions was observed in active smokers at surgery than in non-smokers (about 25% vs 18%, p=0.02). Endoscopic recurrence was linked to a higher percentage of high-frequency clones at surgery, and recurrence occurred in every patient whose clonality exceeded 26.8% (18/57). More high-frequency clones were carried by sorted CD8 T cells than by CD4 T cells, suggesting that mucosal expansions were mainly CD8.

The sequenced material came from ileal tissue. This clonotype was obtained from an adult with Crohn's disease. The sequence links TRBV19 to TRBJ1-2; no D gene call is confident. The nucleotides read TGTGCCAGTAGTATTGCGGTATTGGAGGGCTACACCTTC. Translation gives CASSIAVLEGYTF.